Presented here are 16 T cell receptor beta chains from one specimen sequenced in a study of CD8 T cells in ankylosing spondylitis. TCRdb processed the 5' RACE reads anew with MiXCR; each CDR3 protein has one entry. The repertoire consists of roughly 150,000 distinct CDR3 sequences, with 25% to 35% occurring once and the leading ten covering around 6%. Sequenced sample: synovial fluid, either unsorted or a sorted T cell fraction (not recorded which). All receptors come from a male donor with ankylosing spondylitis.

Only a few counts were recorded for this clonotype. The chain carries TRBV4-1 and TRBJ1-2, with unresolved D. The length of the CDR3 is 16 residues. Trimming pared 0 bases from V and 3 bases from J, leaving 14 bases between. Germline V CDR1 and CDR2: MGHRA, YSYEKL. CDR3 DNA sequence: TGCGCCAGCAGCCAAGAGTGGGCCTCAAGGGACTATGGCTACACCTTC. Residues: CASSQEWASRDYGYTF.

V gene TRBV3-1 combines with J gene TRBJ2-2; 7 nucleotides match TRBD2. The CDR3 sequence is 15 residues long. Unmatched junction bases numbered 6, after V lost 2 bases and J lost 6 bases. CDR1 is LGHDT and CDR2 is YNNKEL in the germline V gene (reference sequence). CDR3 sequence (DNA): TGTGCCAGCAGCCAATACTGGGGGGGTTCCGGGGAGCTGTTTTTT. This encodes CASSQYWGGSGELFF.

In its sample, this clonotype was seen a few times. The chain links TRBV7-8 to TRBJ2-2; TRBD1 is a possible D gene (6 bases). CDR3 length equals 16 residues. Looked up from germline, CDR1 is SGHVS and CDR2 is FQNEAQ. V shed 6 bases and J shed 0 bases, with 14 bases lying between them. CDR3 nucleotide sequence: TGTGCCAGCAGTTTGCGACAGGCCCCGAACACCGGGGAGCTGTTTTTT. The encoded protein is CASSLRQAPNTGELFF.

CDR3 DNA sequence: TGCAGTGCTAATCGGGCAGGGGTAAAAGAGACCCAGTACTTC. Translated: CSANRAGVKETQYF. J is TRBJ2-5 and V is TRBV20-1; a possible D gene is TRBD1 (6 bases). The V and J ends lost 4 bases and 3 bases respectively, with 15 bases between them. Germline values: CDR1 DFQATT, CDR2 SNEGSKA (reference sequence). The CDR3 covers 14 residues.

This clonotype was observed a handful of times. This chain links TRBV11-1 with TRBJ2-1, with D tentatively TRBD1 or TRBD2 (5 bases each). CDR3 length: 14 residues. V gave up 5 bases and J gave up 9 bases, with 17 bases separating them. From germline, CDR1 is SGHAT and CDR2 FQDESV (reference sequence). CDR3 residues: CASSREGPWGEQFF. As DNA, the CDR3 is TGTGCCAGCAGCAGAGAGGGGCCCTGGGGTGAGCAGTTCTTC.

The sample holds a few counts of this clonotype. The gene calls are TRBV5-1 and TRBJ2-2; D perhaps matches TRBD2 (6 bases). The CDR3 spans 17 residues. Germline V gene sequence: CDR1 SGHRS, CDR2 YFSETQ. The germline V and J ends were trimmed by 1 base and 3 bases, with 16 bases remaining between them. CDR3 DNA sequence: TGCGCCAGCAGCTTGAGCGGGCTTCGAGGGGACACCGGGGAGCTGTTTTTT. Translation: CASSLSGLRGDTGELFF.

The table lists this clonotype with many counts. V is TRBV28 and J is TRBJ2-7; TRBD2 matches at 7 bases. The trim removed 5 bases at V and 2 bases at J, leaving 0 bases unmatched. The germline gives CDR1 MDHEN, CDR2 SYDVKM. The CDR3 covers 12 residues. CDR3 nucleotides: TGTGCCAGCAGTGGGGGGGCCTACGAGCAGTACTTC. It specifies CASSGGAYEQYF.

The chain has TRBV2 and TRBJ2-2; D unresolved. CDR3 length: 12 amino acids. V lost 6 bases, J lost 4 bases, and 6 bases lay in between. Germline assignment: CDR1 SNHLY and CDR2 FYNNEI. The CDR3 sequence: CASRVPTGELFF. CDR3 bases: TGTGCCAGCAGGGTCCCCACCGGGGAGCTGTTTTTT.

This clonotype was seen repeatedly, ten times or more. V and J are TRBV4-2 and TRBJ2-5; the D call may be TRBD1 or TRBD2 (6 bases each). This CDR3 is built from 14 residues. The germline V gene has CDR1 LGHNA and CDR2 YNFKEQ. Trimming shortened V by 1 base and J by 7 bases, and 13 bases separated the two germline ends. CDR3 sequence reads: CASSQGRGPGTQYF. CDR3 coding DNA: TGTGCCAGCAGCCAAGGCCGGGGGCCGGGGACCCAGTACTTC.

The chain uses TRBV28 and TRBJ2-3; no clear D gene. V lost 2 bases and J 1 base, leaving 10 bases between the germline ends. Germline V gives CDR1 MDHEN, CDR2 SYDVKM. The CDR3 runs to 15 residues. The CDR3 loop is CASSLRAGRTDTQYF. CDR3 in DNA: TGTGCCAGCAGTTTAAGGGCAGGCCGCACAGATACGCAGTATTTT.

The chain recombines TRBV11-2 with TRBJ2-5; tentatively, D is TRBD1 (6 bases). With 5 bases removed from V and 5 bases from J, the gap between germline ends came to 18 bases. Germline V gene sequence: CDR1 SGHAT, CDR2 FQNNGV. The CDR3 runs 15 residues. Written as DNA, the CDR3 is TGTGCCAGCAGCCTAAGGACAGTCCGAGGGGAGACCCAGTACTTC. Translation: CASSLRTVRGETQYF. The whole variable domain, remainder taken from reference TRBV11-2 and TRBJ2-5, is EAGVAQSPRYKIIEKRQSVAFWCNPISGHATLYWYQQILGQGPKLLIQFQNNGVVDDSQLPKDRFSAERLKGVDSTLKIQPAKLEDSAVYLCASSLRTVRGETQYFGPGTRLLVL.

The chain has TRBV5-1 and TRBJ1-4; D unresolved. Between the trimmed V and J ends, which lost 5 bases and 8 bases, there was a span of 13 bases. From germline, CDR1 is SGHRS and CDR2 YFSETQ. The length of the CDR3 is 13 residues. CDR3: CASRSGPSEKLFF. CDR3 nucleotide sequence: TGCGCCAGCAGATCGGGCCCCTCAGAAAAACTGTTTTTT.

This clonotype has more than one count but fewer than ten. The chain has TRBV20-1 and TRBJ2-7; TRBD2 agrees at 7 bases. Germline V gene data show CDR1 as DFQATT and CDR2 as SNEGSKA (reference sequence). The length of the CDR3 is 14 residues. Trimming cost V 3 bases and J 3 bases; bases outside gene matches: 8. CDR3 loop: CSASRTSKIYEQYF. The CDR3, as DNA: TGCAGTGCTAGTCGGACTAGTAAGATCTACGAGCAGTACTTC.

This clonotype was seen more than once but under ten times. This chain uses TRBV12-3 or TRBV12-4 with TRBJ2-7; 11 nucleotides align to TRBD2. V was pared by 6 bases and J by 3 bases, with 7 bases of the junction left unmatched. This CDR3 has 15 amino acids. Written as DNA, the CDR3 is TGTGCCAGCAGCAGAACTAGCGGGGGTAACTACGAGCAGTACTTC. Protein: CASSRTSGGNYEQYF.

The rearrangement links TRBV12-3 or TRBV12-4 to TRBJ1-1; 8 bases align to TRBD1. J gave up 11 bases and V 6 bases, and 11 bases lay outside the gene matches. The CDR3 covers 13 residues. The chain's CDR3 is CASREQGQEWAFF. In DNA form, the CDR3 reads TGTGCCAGCAGGGAACAGGGACAGGAGTGGGCTTTCTTT.

For the CDR3, the DNA is TGTGCCAGCAGTGAAAGGGGGTTTACCGGGGAGCTGTTTTTT. This encodes CASSERGFTGELFF. The V gene is TRBV6-1, the J gene TRBJ2-2; D might be TRBD1 (6 bases). V was trimmed by 2 bases and J by 5 bases, leaving 9 bases between them. Germline loops: CDR1 MNHNS, CDR2 SASEGT. CDR3 length: 14 residues.